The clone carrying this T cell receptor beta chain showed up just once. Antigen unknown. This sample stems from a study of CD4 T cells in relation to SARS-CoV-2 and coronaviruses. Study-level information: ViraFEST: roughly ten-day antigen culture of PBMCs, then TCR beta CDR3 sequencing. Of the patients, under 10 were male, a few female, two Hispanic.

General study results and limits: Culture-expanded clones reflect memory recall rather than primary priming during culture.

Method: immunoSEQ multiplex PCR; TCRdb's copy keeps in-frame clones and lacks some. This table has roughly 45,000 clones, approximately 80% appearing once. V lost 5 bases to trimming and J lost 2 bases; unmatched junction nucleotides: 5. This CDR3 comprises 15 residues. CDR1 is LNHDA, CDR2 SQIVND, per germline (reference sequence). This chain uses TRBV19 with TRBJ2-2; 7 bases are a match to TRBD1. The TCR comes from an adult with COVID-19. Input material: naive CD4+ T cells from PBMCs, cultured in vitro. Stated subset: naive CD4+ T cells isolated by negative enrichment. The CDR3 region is CASSQWDRNTGELFF. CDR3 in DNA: TGTGCCAGTAGTCAATGGGACAGAAACACCGGGGAGCTGTTTTTT.